This T cell receptor (beta chain) was identified during a study of graft-versus-host responses after intestinal transplantation. Study-level information: Isolated intestinal, liver-intestinal, or multivisceral transplants had been given to the recipients. Every transplant recipient was induced with anti-thymocyte globulin, then maintained on tacrolimus and steroids for roughly 3 years. General study results and limits: Early post-transplant falls in HvG clones accompanied the peak levels of circulating GvH clones. Within the allografts of patients who had graft-donor T cell macrochimerism, graft-versus-host to host-versus-graft clonal ratios were high.

Sequenced by immunoSEQ multiplex PCR; TCRdb stores in-frame clones only, minus some. The sample lists about 120,000 clones, about 93% occurring once. The CDR3 is made up of 12 amino acids. The V end was cut by 4 bases, the J end by 4 bases, with 7 bases between. Germline V CDR1 and CDR2: MNHNS, SASEGT. With regard to this clone: Its cognate antigen is unknown.

The receptor was isolated from a human donor who received an intestinal transplant. The specimen comprised unstimulated CD4+ T cells sorted from spleen or lymph node cells, sampled before intestinal transplant. This chain uses TRBV6-1 with TRBJ1-2; D remains unclear. The CDR3 DNA sequence: TGTGCCAGCAGTGTATCACGCTATGGCTACACCTTC. This gives the protein CASSVSRYGYTF.